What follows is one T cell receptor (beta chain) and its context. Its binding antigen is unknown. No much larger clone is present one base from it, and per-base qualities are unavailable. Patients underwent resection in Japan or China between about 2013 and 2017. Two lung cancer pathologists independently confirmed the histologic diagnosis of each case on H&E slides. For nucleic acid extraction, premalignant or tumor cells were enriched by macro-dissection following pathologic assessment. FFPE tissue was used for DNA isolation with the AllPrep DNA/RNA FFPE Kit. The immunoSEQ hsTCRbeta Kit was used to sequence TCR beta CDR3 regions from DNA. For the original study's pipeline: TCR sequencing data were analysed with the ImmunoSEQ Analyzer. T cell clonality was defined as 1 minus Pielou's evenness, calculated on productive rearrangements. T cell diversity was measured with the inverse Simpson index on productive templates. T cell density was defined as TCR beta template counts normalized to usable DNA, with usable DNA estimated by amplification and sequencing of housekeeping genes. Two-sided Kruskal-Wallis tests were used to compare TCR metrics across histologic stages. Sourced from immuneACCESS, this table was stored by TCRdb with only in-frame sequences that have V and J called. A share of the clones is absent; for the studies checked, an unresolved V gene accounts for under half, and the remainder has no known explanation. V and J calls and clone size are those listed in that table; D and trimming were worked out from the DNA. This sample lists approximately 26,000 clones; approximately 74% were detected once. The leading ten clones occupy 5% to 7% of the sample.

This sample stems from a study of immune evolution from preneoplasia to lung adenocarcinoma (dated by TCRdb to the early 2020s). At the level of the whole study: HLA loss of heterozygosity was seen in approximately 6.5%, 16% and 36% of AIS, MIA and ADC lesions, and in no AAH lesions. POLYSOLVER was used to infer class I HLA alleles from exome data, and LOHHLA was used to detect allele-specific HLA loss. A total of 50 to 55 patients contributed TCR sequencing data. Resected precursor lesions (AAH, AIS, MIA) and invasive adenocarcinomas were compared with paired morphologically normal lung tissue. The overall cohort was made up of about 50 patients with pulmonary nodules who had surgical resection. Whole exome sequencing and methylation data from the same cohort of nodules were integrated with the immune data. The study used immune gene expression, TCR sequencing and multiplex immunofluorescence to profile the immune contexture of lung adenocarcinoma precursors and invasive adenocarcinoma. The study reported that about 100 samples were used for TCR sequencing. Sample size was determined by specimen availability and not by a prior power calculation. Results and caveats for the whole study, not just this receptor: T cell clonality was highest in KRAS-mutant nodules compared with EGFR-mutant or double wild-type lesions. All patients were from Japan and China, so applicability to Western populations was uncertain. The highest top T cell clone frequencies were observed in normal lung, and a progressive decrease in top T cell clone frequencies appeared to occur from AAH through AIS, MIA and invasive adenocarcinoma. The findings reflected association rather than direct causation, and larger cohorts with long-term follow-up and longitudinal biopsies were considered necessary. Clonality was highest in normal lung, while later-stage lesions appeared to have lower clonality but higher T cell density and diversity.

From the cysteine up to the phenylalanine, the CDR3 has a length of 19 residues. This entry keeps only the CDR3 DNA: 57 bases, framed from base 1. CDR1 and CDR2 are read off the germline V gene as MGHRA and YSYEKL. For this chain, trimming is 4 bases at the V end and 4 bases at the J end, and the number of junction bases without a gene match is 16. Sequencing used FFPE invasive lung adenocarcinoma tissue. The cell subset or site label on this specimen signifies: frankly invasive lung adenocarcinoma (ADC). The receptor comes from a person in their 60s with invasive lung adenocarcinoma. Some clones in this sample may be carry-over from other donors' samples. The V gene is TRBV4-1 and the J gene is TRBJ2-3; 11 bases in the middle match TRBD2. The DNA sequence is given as TGCGCCAGCAGCCTCCTTACCCCATCCCTTAGCGGGAGGGCAGATACGCAGTATTTT. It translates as CASSLLTPSLSGRADTQYF.